These T cell receptor beta chains were read from a single sample in a study of blood T cell repertoires in COVID-19. Method: immunoSEQ multiplex PCR; TCRdb's copy keeps in-frame clones and lacks some. Of over 45,000 clones in the sample, about 92% are singletons; the top ten hold 28%. The sequenced material came from peripheral blood. All receptors come from a woman older than 75 with acute or convalescent COVID-19. CDR3s include the opening cysteine and the closing phenylalanine or tryptophan. A D gene is named only where the DNA matches it firmly.

>.|TRBV3-1/TRBV3-2|TRBJ1-1
TGTGCCAGCAGCCCAACAGGGCTCACTGAAGCTTTCTTT
CASSPTGLTEAFF
>.|TRBV18|TRBJ2-3
TGTGCCAGCTCACCTGACGACACCCCTCTAAGGTGGCAGTATTTT
CASSPDDTPLRWQYF
>.|TRBV9|TRBJ2-2
TGTGCCAGCAGCGTAGGTGTGACACACACCGGGGAGCTGTTTTTT
CASSVGVTHTGELFF
>.|TRBV18|TRBJ1-1
TGTGCCAGCTCACCGTTTACAGGGCTGGGCACTGAAGCTTTCTTT
CASSPFTGLGTEAFF
>.|TRBV5-1|TRBJ2-5
TGCGCCAGCAGCGGGGGCTCTAAAGAGACCCAGTACTTC
CASSGGSKETQYF
>.|TRBV2|TRBJ1-6
TGTGCCAGCATCGAACAGGGTCTGAATAATTCACCCCTCCACTTT
CASIEQGLNNSPLHF
>.|TRBV5-5|TRBJ1-1
TGTGCCAGCAGCTTGCAGGGGTTCAACACTGAAGCTTTCTTT
CASSLQGFNTEAFF
>.|TRBV12-3/TRBV12-4|TRBJ1-2
TGTGCCAGCACCTCCCAGGGCTCGAATGGCTACACCTTC
CASTSQGSNGYTF
>.|TRBV6-5|TRBJ1-1
TGTGCCAGCAGTTACGACCGGGACACTGAAGCTTTCTTT
CASSYDRDTEAFF
>TRBD2|TRBV6-5|TRBJ2-5
TGTGCCAGCAGTTACTCGCCGCGGGGGGCCGGGGAGACCCAGTACTTC
CASSYSPRGAGETQYF
>TRBD1|TRBV7-8|TRBJ2-3
TGTGCCAGCAGCTTAACACGGACAGGGGTAGATACGCAGTATTTT
CASSLTRTGVDTQYF
>TRBD2|TRBV5-1|TRBJ2-1
TGCGCCAGCAGTCCTAGCGGGGGGCAGGTTGAGCAGTTCTTC
CASSPSGGQVEQFF
>TRBD1|TRBV28|TRBJ1-6
TGTGCCAGCAGTAACCGGGACAGTAACTCACCCCTCCACTTT
CASSNRDSNSPLHF
>TRBD1|TRBV5-6|TRBJ1-1
TGTGCCAGCAGCACCACAGGGGGCAAAACTGAAGCTTTCTTT
CASSTTGGKTEAFF
>.|TRBV18|TRBJ2-7
TGTGCCAGCTCACCGGCGTCGGGGTTCAACTACGAGCAGTACTTC
CASSPASGFNYEQYF
>.|TRBV28|TRBJ2-5
TGTGCCAGCACCCAGGGAGGGGGTTGGGAGACCCAGTACTTC
CASTQGGGWETQYF
>.|TRBV30|TRBJ2-7
TGTGCCTGGAAAGGGGTCAACGAGCAGTACTTC
CAWKGVNEQYF
>.|TRBV6-5|TRBJ2-1
TGTGCCAGCACCCTAAACACGGGTGGTGAGCAGTTCTTC
CASTLNTGGEQFF
>.|TRBV6-5|TRBJ1-1
TGTGCCAGCAGCGATCCCGGGAGCATGAACACTGAAGCTTTCTTT
CASSDPGSMNTEAFF